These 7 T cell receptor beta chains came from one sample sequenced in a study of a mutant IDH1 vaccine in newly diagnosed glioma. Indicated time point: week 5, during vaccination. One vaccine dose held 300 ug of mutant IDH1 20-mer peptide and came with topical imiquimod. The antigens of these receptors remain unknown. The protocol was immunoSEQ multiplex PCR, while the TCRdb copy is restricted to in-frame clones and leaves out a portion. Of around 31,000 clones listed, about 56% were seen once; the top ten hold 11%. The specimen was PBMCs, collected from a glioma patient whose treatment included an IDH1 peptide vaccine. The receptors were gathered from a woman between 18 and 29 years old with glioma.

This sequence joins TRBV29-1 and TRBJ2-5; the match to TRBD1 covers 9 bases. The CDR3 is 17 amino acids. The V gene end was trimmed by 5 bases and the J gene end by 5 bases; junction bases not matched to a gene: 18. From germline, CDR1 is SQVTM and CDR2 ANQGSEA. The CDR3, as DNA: TGCAGCGTTCTCCCCGTGGGGACAGGGAGCTCTACCGAGACCCAGTACTTC. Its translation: CSVLPVGTGSSTETQYF.

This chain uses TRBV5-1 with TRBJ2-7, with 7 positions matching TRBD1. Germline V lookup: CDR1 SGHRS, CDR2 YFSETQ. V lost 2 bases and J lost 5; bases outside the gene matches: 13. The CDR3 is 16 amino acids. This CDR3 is CASSFIPARGGHEQYF. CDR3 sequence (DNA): TGCGCCAGCAGCTTTATCCCCGCGCGAGGGGGCCACGAGCAGTACTTC.

This CDR3 reads CASSFSEASSPLHF. CDR3 bases: TGTGCCAGCAGTTTCTCAGAGGCGAGTTCACCCCTCCACTTT. V is TRBV27 and J is TRBJ1-6; unclear D gene. The CDR3 covers 14 residues. The germline V gene encodes CDR1 MNHEY and CDR2 SMNVEV (reference sequence). The germline V and J ends were trimmed by 3 bases and 9 bases, with 12 bases remaining between them.

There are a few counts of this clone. The CDR3 bases are TGTGCCAGCAGTTTATCCGGGACAGGGTTGCCTGAAGCTTTCTTT. It translates to CASSLSGTGLPEAFF. The V gene is TRBV27, the J gene TRBJ1-1; 9 bases are a match to TRBD1. Germline-derived CDR1 and CDR2 are MNHEY and SMNVEV (reference sequence). V lost 0 bases, J lost 6 bases, and 5 bases stayed unmatched. The CDR3 contains 15 residues.

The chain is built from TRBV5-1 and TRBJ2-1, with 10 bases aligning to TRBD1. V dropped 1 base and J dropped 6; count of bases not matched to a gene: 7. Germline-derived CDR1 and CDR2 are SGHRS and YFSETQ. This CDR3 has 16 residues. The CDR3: CASSLMGQGSVNEQFF. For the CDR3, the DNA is TGCGCCAGCAGCTTGATGGGACAGGGGTCGGTCAATGAGCAGTTCTTC.

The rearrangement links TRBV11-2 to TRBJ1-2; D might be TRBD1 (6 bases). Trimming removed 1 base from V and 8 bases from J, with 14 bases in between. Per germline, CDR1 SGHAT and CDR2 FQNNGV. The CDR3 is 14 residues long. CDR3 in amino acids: CASSLGTASMGYTF. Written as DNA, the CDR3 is TGTGCCAGCAGCTTAGGGACAGCCTCGATGGGCTACACCTTC.

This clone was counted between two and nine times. The DNA of the CDR3 is TGTGCCTGGAGTGTACTCAGGAACACTGAAGCTTTCTTT. Amino acids: CAWSVLRNTEAFF. The chain joins TRBV30 to TRBJ1-1; D gene ambiguous. The germline gives CDR1 GTSNPN, CDR2 SVGIG (reference sequence). The CDR3 extends over 13 amino acids. V was trimmed by 0 bases and J by 1 base, leaving 6 bases between them.